This is a list of T cell receptor beta chains from one sample in a study of PD-L1 blockade in urothelial cancer. TCRdb's table, derived via immunoSEQ multiplex PCR, lists solely in-frame clones and lacks some. Here the sample spans roughly 74,000 clones, 87% being singletons. The sample in question was PBMCs, obtained around atezolizumab (anti-PD-L1) treatment. Every receptor here comes from a woman aged 70-85 years with urothelial cancer. Each CDR3 is given with its conserved first and last residue. The D gene is left open where the match is weak. Rows may omit the clone size; those that give it use once, few, many or a size class.

d_call j_call clone_size v_call cdr3_aa cdr3_nt
NA TRBJ2-4 NA TRBV29-1 CSVGSQAGIRNIQYF TGCAGCGTTGGTTCCCAGGCGGGGATACGGAACATTCAGTACTTC
TRBD2 TRBJ2-1 few TRBV6-6 CASSLRREGGNEQFF TGTGCCAGCAGTTTAAGGCGGGAGGGCGGGAATGAGCAGTTCTTC
TRBD1 TRBJ1-6 NA TRBV2 CASRGQGAGNSPLHF TGTGCCAGCAGGGGACAGGGGGCAGGGAATTCACCCCTCCACTTT
TRBD1 TRBJ1-1 NA TRBV6-1 CASSEVSRDRARTEAFF TGTGCCAGCAGTGAAGTTTCAAGGGACAGGGCCAGAACTGAAGCTTTCTTT
TRBD1 TRBJ1-6 once TRBV18 CASSPMGQGNSPLHF TGTGCCAGCTCACCAATGGGACAGGGTAATTCACCCCTCCACTTT
TRBD1 TRBJ1-4 few TRBV5-4 CASSLGPIQGANEKLFF TGTGCCAGCAGCTTGGGGCCAATACAGGGGGCTAATGAAAAACTGTTTTTT
NA TRBJ1-5 NA TRBV30 CAWSLTGQPQHF TGTGCCTGGAGTTTGACGGGTCAGCCCCAGCATTTT
NA TRBJ2-3 NA TRBV7-3 CASSSVGSSDTQYF TGTGCCAGCAGCTCGGTCGGGAGTTCAGATACGCAGTATTTT
TRBD2 TRBJ2-5 NA TRBV7-9 CASSLARAGGHGETQYF TGTGCCAGCAGCTTAGCTCGAGCGGGGGGGCACGGAGAGACCCAGTACTTC
NA TRBJ2-2 NA TRBV28 CASSLRNRNGELFF TGTGCCAGCAGTCTGCGGAACAGGAACGGGGAGCTGTTTTTT
NA TRBJ1-4 NA TRBV29-1 CSATGTNEKLFF TGCAGCGCGACCGGGACTAATGAAAAACTGTTTTTT
TRBD2 TRBJ2-7 NA TRBV4-2 CASSQDSLASGGTTYEQYF TGTGCCAGCAGCCAAGATTCGCTAGCGAGCGGGGGAACGACCTACGAGCAGTACTTC
NA TRBJ2-7 NA TRBV18 CASSRGTYEQYF TGTGCCAGCTCAAGGGGTACCTACGAGCAGTACTTC
NA TRBJ2-1 once TRBV9 CASSVDADYYYNEQFF TGTGCCAGCAGCGTAGACGCAGACTATTACTACAATGAGCAGTTCTTC
NA TRBJ2-7 once TRBV11-2 CASSLEFGGRWTEREQYF TGTGCCAGCAGCTTAGAGTTCGGGGGAAGATGGACTGAGCGCGAGCAGTACTTC
TRBD1 TRBJ1-3 NA TRBV5-1 CASQLGQGNQNTIYF TGCGCCAGCCAGCTAGGACAGGGAAATCAAAACACCATATATTTT
TRBD2 TRBJ2-1 NA TRBV2 CASSPLAGDWGGDNEQFF TGTGCCAGCAGCCCGCTGGCGGGAGATTGGGGTGGGGACAATGAGCAGTTCTTC
NA TRBJ2-7 NA TRBV10-1 CASSDFPNEQYF TGCGCCAGCAGTGACTTTCCTAACGAGCAGTACTTC
NA TRBJ1-1 NA TRBV6-1 CASSGTGGTEAFF TGTGCCAGCAGTGGGACCGGGGGAACTGAAGCTTTCTTT
NA TRBJ1-1 NA TRBV30 CAWSLLGGSSTEAFF TGTGCCTGGAGCCTCCTGGGAGGGAGTAGCACTGAAGCTTTCTTT
NA TRBJ2-3 NA TRBV6-5 CASRWRGTDTQYF TGTGCCAGCAGGTGGCGGGGCACAGATACGCAGTATTTT
TRBD1 TRBJ1-2 NA TRBV7-9 CASSVGDRGLRGYTF TGTGCCAGCAGCGTAGGGGACAGGGGATTACGTGGCTACACCTTC
TRBD1 TRBJ1-2 NA TRBV28 CASSPGGGGVYGYTF TGTGCCAGCAGCCCTGGTGGAGGGGGCGTCTATGGCTACACCTTC
TRBD1 TRBJ2-7 NA TRBV7-8 CASSSIPRGRSYEQYF TGTGCCAGCAGCTCGATCCCCAGGGGGCGATCCTACGAGCAGTACTTC
NA TRBJ2-5 NA TRBV7-2 CASSRPAGHHVQETQYF TGTGCCAGCAGCCGCCCCGCAGGGCATCACGTCCAAGAGACCCAGTACTTC
TRBD2 TRBJ2-3 NA TRBV10-1 CASSPDTSGGVLSTDTQYF TGCGCCAGCAGTCCAGACACTAGCGGGGGGGTACTTAGCACAGATACGCAGTATTTT
NA TRBJ2-6 NA TRBV7-6 CASSSDRHSGANVLTF TGTGCCAGCAGCTCAGACCGACACTCTGGGGCCAACGTCCTGACTTTC
TRBD2 TRBJ2-3 few TRBV5-4 CASSTGLDHTDTQYF TGTGCCAGCAGCACGGGACTAGATCATACAGATACGCAGTATTTT
TRBD1 TRBJ2-1 NA TRBV27 CASSNNRGPYNEQFF TGTGCCAGCAGTAATAACAGGGGGCCCTACAATGAGCAGTTCTTC
TRBD1 TRBJ2-7 once TRBV18 CASSRGQYEQYF TGTGCCAGCAGCAGGGGGCAATACGAGCAGTACTTC
TRBD1 TRBJ1-2 NA TRBV7-8 CASSSTGVGYGYTF TGTGCCAGCAGCTCGACAGGGGTCGGTTATGGCTACACCTTC
TRBD2 TRBJ2-1 NA TRBV9 CASSVGASGRASNEQFF TGTGCCAGCAGCGTAGGGGCTAGCGGGAGGGCCTCTAATGAGCAGTTCTTC
TRBD2 TRBJ2-1 once TRBV15 CATSTRLAEYNEQFF TGTGCCACCAGCACGCGACTAGCGGAGTACAATGAGCAGTTCTTC
TRBD2 TRBJ2-1 NA TRBV28 CAGAPAGGAYNEQFF TGTGCCGGCGCGCCAGCGGGAGGGGCCTACAATGAGCAGTTCTTC
NA TRBJ2-3 NA TRBV7-8 CASKPAEAIDTQYF TGTGCCAGCAAACCCGCTGAGGCCATAGATACGCAGTATTTT
NA TRBJ1-4 NA TRBV5-1 CASSPGGGDEKLFF TGCGCCAGCAGCCCGGGAGGGGGTGATGAAAAACTGTTTTTT
TRBD1 TRBJ2-7 NA TRBV11-2 CASSLGGDRGRTYEQYF TGTGCCAGCAGCTTAGGGGGGGACAGGGGTCGCACCTACGAGCAGTACTTC
TRBD1 TRBJ1-5 NA TRBV15 CATSGPTGGYQPQHF TGTGCCACCAGCGGCCCAACAGGGGGCTATCAGCCCCAGCATTTT
TRBD1 TRBJ1-1 NA TRBV5-1 CASSLTQGEGATAFF TGCGCCAGCAGCTTGACCCAGGGAGAGGGGGCGACAGCTTTCTTT
NA TRBJ2-1 NA TRBV27 CASNPRQGSSYNEQFF TGTGCCAGCAATCCCCGCCAGGGCTCATCCTACAATGAGCAGTTCTTC
NA TRBJ1-5 NA TRBV21-1 CASSPVRGSNQPQHF TGTGCCAGCAGCCCCGTACGGGGGAGCAATCAGCCCCAGCATTTT
NA TRBJ2-1 few TRBV29-1 CSVGRSPLVREQFF TGCAGCGTTGGGAGATCGCCACTAGTCCGCGAGCAGTTCTTC